This TCR beta chain was documented in a study of blood T cell dynamics during melanoma immunotherapy. Time point reported: week 3, after first cycle of checkpoint inhibitor. Deletions cut 8 bases from V and 4 bases from J, with 17 bases between. The V gene's germline CDR1 is MGHDK and CDR2 SYGVNS. This CDR3 is built from 14 residues. Clones were sequenced by immunoSEQ multiplex PCR, and TCRdb holds only the in-frame ones, with some missing. The table has hundreds of clones, roughly 82% seen once; the top ten hold around 50%. This receptor was obtained from a human donor with melanoma. The sequenced sample was cell-free DNA from blood, obtained from a patient treated with checkpoint blockade. The chain recombines TRBV25-1 with TRBJ1-2, with D perhaps matching TRBD1 (6 bases). In DNA form, the CDR3 reads TGTGCCAGCGCTGACGGGGGGACATTCTATGGCTACACCTTC. Protein sequence: CASADGGTFYGYTF.